The subject of this entry is one T cell receptor (beta chain). It has no known antigen specificity. Qualities for individual bases were not recorded, and no much larger clone is one base off. Amplification of TCR beta CDR3 regions was carried out from RNA transcripts. For the first round of RT-PCR on the TCR CDR3, the HTBI primer set was used together with the Qiagen OneStep RT-PCR kit. The libraries were constructed in a second round of multiplex PCR and then size-selected and purified. Paired-end sequencing of the libraries was performed with 100 bp reads on an Illumina HiSeq2000. Turning to the authors' computational methods: SOAPnuke was used to process the raw data, throwing out any read that contained adapters or uncalled bases, had a mean Phred below 15, or lacked an exact constant-primer or identifier match. COPE v1.2.5 was used to merge high-quality paired reads, and clonotypes were defined as unique nucleotide sequences. MiTCR v1.1 was used to align clonotypes to the IMGT TRBV, TRBD and TRBJ reference segments. The analysis included only V-J combinations with a frequency above 0.0001, which together covered over 98% of the repertoires. The TCS score was defined as the ratio of F50 (clonal expansion) to E x V (chaos), calculated using BLOSUM62-based TCRdist between CDR3 peptides within each V-J. Welch's t-statistics and random forest reduced 500 to 550 V-J features to 13, which were used in a naive Bayes classifier (R e1071). The raw public reads went through TCRdb reprocessing: fastp at Q25, MiXCR clone calling, in-frame beta chains kept. Rows are combined by CDR3 protein, so each entry shows the most common genes and DNA. TCRdb's processing, not the authors', yielded these V and J calls. A total of 600,000 to 650,000 distinct CDR3 sequences appear in this sample, 15% to 20% of them only once. Of the sample, 3.8% is held by the ten largest clones.

The CDR3 numbers 12 residues from cysteine through phenylalanine. CDR3 DNA is the only sequence kept; it has 36 bases, read in frame from the first base. V ends up 4 bases short and J 10 bases short, with an unmatched junction base count of 6. CDR1 and CDR2, looked up from the germline V gene, are SGHRS and YFSETQ. This entry belongs to a study of T cells in Graves' hyperthyroidism and ophthalmopathy (dated by TCRdb to between 2018 and 2021). Context from the whole study: Peripheral blood samples were taken at the time of initial diagnosis, prior to any treatment. The 75 to 100 discovery patients were randomly split 7:3 into training and test sets. The study also compared thyroid tissue and blood T-cell repertoires from about 6 Graves' hyperthyroidism patients. TCR V-J signatures able to tell the groups apart were searched for in a discovery cohort of 90 to 100 patients, of whom over 40 had Graves' ophthalmopathy and around 58 had stable Graves' hyperthyroidism. After blood sampling, hyperthyroidism patients were treated with methimazole at a starting dose of 30 mg daily, and ophthalmopathy patients were treated with high-dose intravenous methylprednisolone. Whether ophthalmopathy could be predicted prospectively was tested in an independent validation cohort made up of roughly 19 hyperthyroidism patients plus 17 patients who later progressed to ophthalmopathy. The paper reports TCR Vbeta CDR3 sequencing of approximately 140 peripheral blood samples: 40 to 45 ophthalmopathy, 70 to 85 hyperthyroidism and around 17 progressor patients.

What the study reported, not specific to this receptor: Sample size was not statistically predetermined, and blinding of investigators to group allocation was not performed. Ophthalmopathy was separated from stable hyperthyroidism by a 13 V-J signature model, with around 90% sensitivity and roughly 81% specificity obtained in cross-validation and 80%/75% obtained in testing. In validation, the model predicted progression to ophthalmopathy a median of about 6.8 months before onset, with approximately 68% sensitivity and just under 75% specificity. Most expanded thyroid clonotypes (frequency above 0.001) were also detected in blood, suggesting blood repertoires may reflect thyroid immune responses.

Graves' hyperthyroidism was defined as stable when no progression to ophthalmopathy occurred over 18 months of follow-up. The hyperthyroidism patients were between 18 and 65 years old and newly diagnosed, with a disease duration of less than 2 months. Any patient with an uncontrolled infection, another autoimmune disease, pregnancy or lactation was excluded. Diagnoses relied on clinical symptoms, serum thyroxine and TRAb, thyroid ultrasound and orbital computed tomography. Ficoll-Paque density gradient centrifugation was used to isolate PBMCs from around 9.1 ml of fresh peripheral blood. Trizol reagent was used to extract total RNA, and RNA quality was then checked on an Agilent 2100 Bioanalyzer.

The clonotype comes from a woman between 25 and 40 years old with Graves' hyperthyroidism. The sequence is built from TRBV5-1 and TRBJ1-1; 8 central nucleotides agree with TRBD1. The sequencing sample was made of blood. The CDR3 is CASSRDRKRAFF. The nucleotide sequence is given as TGCGCCAGCAGCCGGGACAGGAAGAGAGCTTTCTTT. Full variable domain (CDR3 extended with the reference TRBV5-1 and TRBJ1-1 proteins): KAGVTQTPRYLIKTRGQQVTLSCSPISGHRSVSWYQQTPGQGLQFLFEYFSETQRNKGNFPGRFSGRQFSNSRSEMNVSTLELGDSALYLCASSRDRKRAFFGQGTRLTVV.